This entry lists 24 T cell receptor beta chains sequenced from one sample in a study of post-analysis software for immune sequencing data. Their specific antigens are unknown. Incorporated into the TCR beta cDNA libraries were unique molecular identifiers, which served to reduce PCR and sequencing biases. Each CDR3 protein is one row after TCRdb ran MiXCR on the PCR reads. The sample lists hundreds of thousands of distinct CDR3 sequences, approximately 59% occurring once. Study conclusions and caveats: The study found TRBV5-6, TRBV5-1 and TRBV20-1 among roughly 5 TRBV segments more frequent in patients than controls.

Sequencing was carried out using blood. The receptors stem from a girl aged 2-10 years with multiple sclerosis.

CDR3 amino acids: CSVATPGLYF. For the CDR3, the DNA is TGCAGCGTCGCAACCCCGGGATTGTACTTC. The chain carries TRBV29-1 and TRBJ2-5, with a tentative D call TRBD2 (5 bases). Looked up from germline, CDR1 is SQVTM and CDR2 is ANQGSEA. The CDR3 is 10 residues long. V lost 6 bases and J lost 13, with 15 bases in between.

Only a few counts were recorded for this clonotype. The CDR3 is CASRPAGTSGSEGEQFF. CDR3 bases: TGTGCCAGCAGACCGGCCGGGACTAGCGGGAGCGAGGGTGAGCAGTTCTTC. V and J are TRBV11-2 and TRBJ2-1, with 14 bases that match TRBD2. Germline CDR1 reads SGHAT; CDR2 reads FQNNGV. Trimming at V came to 6 bases and at J to 9 bases, leaving 13 bases not matched to a gene. This CDR3 spans 17 amino acids.

The rearrangement links TRBV7-3 to TRBJ2-4; TRBD2 agrees at 7 bases. The V gene's germline CDR1 is SGHTA and CDR2 FQGTGA. The trim removed 2 bases at V and 8 bases at J, leaving 6 bases unmatched. This CDR3 has 14 amino acids. DNA for the CDR3: TGTGCCAGCAGCTTATTAGGTGGACTAGACATTCAGTACTTC. It codes for CASSLLGGLDIQYF. Variable domain in full (rest from reference TRBV7-3 and TRBJ2-4): GAGVSQTPSNKVTEKGKYVELRCDPISGHTALYWYRQSLGQGPEFLIYFQGTGAADDSGLPNDRFFAVRPEGSVSTLKIQRTERGDSAVYLCASSLLGGLDIQYFGAGTRLSVL.

The chain has TRBV11-2 and TRBJ2-5, with D perhaps matching TRBD1 (5 bases). Germline CDR1 is SGHAT and CDR2 is FQNNGV. CDR3 length equals 15 residues. V lost 6 bases and J lost 5, with 19 bases in between. CDR3 sequence (DNA): TGTGCCAGCAGTGCGGTAGGGGCCCCAGGGGAGACCCAGTACTTC. It is translated as CASSAVGAPGETQYF.

The J gene is TRBJ2-4, the V gene TRBV4-3; D possibly corresponds to TRBD2 (6 bases). The length of the CDR3 is 14 residues. Germline CDR1 is LGHNA and CDR2 is YSLEER. Trimming stripped 2 bases from V and 9 bases from J, with 14 bases between. The CDR3 DNA sequence: TGCGCCAGCAGCCAACGTCGGGGGAACATCATTCAGTACTTC. As protein: CASSQRRGNIIQYF.

This clonotype appeared a few times. The rearrangement links TRBV7-2 to TRBJ2-3; D could derive from TRBD1 or TRBD2 (6 bases each). With 5 bases removed from V and 3 bases from J, the gap between germline ends came to 18 bases. The CDR3 is 16 amino acids. Germline V lookup: CDR1 SGHTA, CDR2 FQGNSA. The CDR3 DNA follows: TGTGCCAGCAGCCCCCAAGGGGGGACGGGTACAGATACGCAGTATTTT. This sequence encodes CASSPQGGTGTDTQYF. Variable domain in full (rest from reference TRBV7-2 and TRBJ2-3): GAGVSQSPSNKVTEKGKDVELRCDPISGHTALYWYRQSLGQGLEFLIYFQGNSAPDKSGLPSDRFSAERTGGSVSTLTIQRTQQEDSAVYLCASSPQGGTGTDTQYFGPGTRLTVL.

The gene calls are TRBV20-1 and TRBJ2-3; maybe TRBD2 (5 bases). The V end lost 3 bases, the J end lost 7 bases, and 17 bases lay between the germline ends. The CDR3 length is 14 residues. CDR1 DFQATT and CDR2 SNEGSKA come from the germline V gene (reference sequence). The CDR3 DNA reads as TGCAGTGCTAGCTCGAGCGGACCGACAAATACGCAGTATTTT. This codes for CSASSSGPTNTQYF.

This clonotype was detected a few times. The rearrangement uses TRBV10-3 and TRBJ2-1, with TRBD2 matching 8 bases. This CDR3 is 14 amino acids long. J was trimmed by 1 base and V by 11 bases; bases with no gene match: 7. CDR1 and CDR2 (germline): ENHRY, SYGVKD. CDR3 bases: TGTGCCTCCAAAGGCGGGGGGTCCTACAATGAGCAGTTCTTC. This gives the protein CASKGGGSYNEQFF.

This chain uses TRBV29-1 with TRBJ2-5, with a tentative D call TRBD2 (5 bases). V dropped 5 bases and J dropped 11 bases, with 21 bases sitting between them. This CDR3 has 13 amino acids. Germline CDR1 is SQVTM and CDR2 is ANQGSEA. The DNA for the CDR3 is TGCAGCGTTCGGGCTTTAGAGAGCGGTGAGCAGTACTTC. Protein product: CSVRALESGEQYF. Combining the CDR3 with reference TRBV29-1 and TRBJ2-5 gives the whole variable domain SAVISQKPSRDICQRGTSLTIQCQVDSQVTMMFWYRQQPGQSLTLIATANQGSEATYESGFVIDKFPISRPNLTFSTLTVSNMSPEDSSIYLCSVRALESGEQYFGPGTRLLVL.

The DNA for the CDR3 is TGTGCCAGCAGTTTCAGGGGTGGGACTGAAGCTTTCTTT. This translates into CASSFRGGTEAFF. The chain employs TRBV27 and TRBJ1-1, with D maybe TRBD1 (6 bases). V dropped 3 bases and J dropped 5 bases, with 10 bases sitting between them. Germline lookup yields CDR1 MNHEY and CDR2 SMNVEV (reference sequence). The CDR3 spans 13 residues.

The V gene is TRBV7-9, the J gene TRBJ2-1; 9 nucleotides line up with TRBD1. Trimming cost V 3 bases and J 8 bases; bases outside gene matches: 8. Germline lookup yields CDR1 SEHNR and CDR2 FQNEAQ (reference sequence). This CDR3 is built from 15 residues. The CDR3 region has the DNA TGTGCCAGCAGCTTCGGACAGGGGAAAGGGGATGAGCAGTTCTTC. Its protein is CASSFGQGKGDEQFF.

This clonotype was counted between two and nine times. The rearrangement uses TRBV29-1 and TRBJ2-1, with a weak D call TRBD2 (5 bases). Trimming took off 4 bases at V and 3 bases at J, with 16 bases between the two ends. The CDR3 runs 15 residues. Germline V gives CDR1 SQVTM, CDR2 ANQGSEA. This CDR3 is CSVVGLQRSYNEQFF. Here the CDR3 DNA reads TGCAGCGTTGTTGGTTTACAGCGGAGCTACAATGAGCAGTTCTTC.

This clonotype was picked up a small number of times. V is TRBV20-1 and J is TRBJ1-1; D call uncertain. From germline, CDR1 is DFQATT and CDR2 SNEGSKA (reference sequence). The CDR3 consists of 12 residues. V was cut by 5 bases and J by 2 bases, with 9 bases left in between. CDR3 coding DNA: TGCAGTGCTCCGCAGGTAAACACTGAAGCTTTCTTT. Translated, it gives CSAPQVNTEAFF.

V gene TRBV20-1 combines with J gene TRBJ2-3, with 12 bases identical to TRBD2. The CDR3 covers 14 residues. The V gene's germline CDR1 is DFQATT and CDR2 SNEGSKA (reference sequence). J was trimmed by 6 bases and V by 4 bases; bases with no gene match: 5. This CDR3 reads CSATTSGGRDTQYF. CDR3 nucleotides: TGCAGTGCTACTACTAGCGGGGGGAGGGATACGCAGTATTTT.

The V and J genes are TRBV6-5 and TRBJ2-4, with TRBD1 matching over 12 bases. V shed 5 bases and J 7 bases; nucleotides not matched to a gene: 3. This CDR3 is built from 14 residues. The germline CDR1 and CDR2 sequences are MNHEY and SVGAGI. The CDR3 DNA reads as TGTGCCAGCAGTGGGGACAGGGGGCGGAACATTCAGTACTTC. Translating gives CASSGDRGRNIQYF.

V usage is TRBV5-5 and J usage is TRBJ2-5; D is uncertain. CDR1 and CDR2 (germline): SGHKS, YYEKEE (reference sequence). V was pared by 7 bases and J by 0 bases, with 19 bases between. The length of the CDR3 is 16 residues. CDR3 residues: CASRAYRVAYQETQYF. CDR3 sequence (DNA): TGTGCCAGCCGCGCCTATAGGGTTGCCTACCAAGAGACCCAGTACTTC.

The chain carries TRBV29-1 and TRBJ2-1, with 7 bases identical to TRBD1. J was trimmed by 10 bases and V by 7 bases; bases with no gene match: 7. Per germline, CDR1 SQVTM and CDR2 ANQGSEA. The CDR3 sequence is 11 residues long. The CDR3 DNA is TGCAGCGCGACAGGGATCGCCGAGCAGTTCTTC. It is translated as CSATGIAEQFF.

The gene calls are TRBV7-2 and TRBJ2-3; TRBD2 aligns across 9 bases. CDR1 is SGHTA, CDR2 FQGNSA, per germline. This CDR3 contains 16 residues. Trimming at V came to 5 bases and at J to 1 base, leaving 7 bases not matched to a gene. As DNA, the CDR3 is TGTGCCAGCAGCCACCTAGCGGGAACGGGCACAGATACGCAGTATTTT. As protein: CASSHLAGTGTDTQYF. Together with reference TRBV7-2 and TRBJ2-3, the CDR3 gives the full variable domain: GAGVSQSPSNKVTEKGKDVELRCDPISGHTALYWYRQSLGQGLEFLIYFQGNSAPDKSGLPSDRFSAERTGGSVSTLTIQRTQQEDSAVYLCASSHLAGTGTDTQYFGPGTRLTVL.

J is TRBJ2-3 and V is TRBV12-3 or TRBV12-4, with D possibly being TRBD1 or TRBD2 (6 bases each). The V and J ends lost 6 bases and 6 bases respectively, with 19 bases between them. The CDR3 has 15 amino acids. The CDR3 DNA reads TGTGCCAGCAGGCAGGGGTCGGGGACTGTGGATACGCAGTATTTT. Amino acids: CASRQGSGTVDTQYF.

With regard to this clonotype: The junction departs from the called germline gene at one end, perhaps through a read error. The chain is built from TRBV7-2 and TRBJ2-4, with 9 bases identical to TRBD2. The germline gives CDR1 SGHTA, CDR2 FQGNSA. The CDR3 has 17 amino acids. Written as DNA, the CDR3 is TGTGCCGGCAGCTTAGTGGCTAGCGGGGAAGCCAAAAACATTCAGTACTTC. Its protein is CAGSLVASGEAKNIQYF.

This chain joins TRBV7-2 and TRBJ2-3; TRBD1 matches 11 bases. Germline V gives CDR1 SGHTA, CDR2 FQGNSA. Trimming cost V 5 bases and J 5 bases; bases outside gene matches: 9. The CDR3 loop spans 16 amino acids. The CDR3 DNA is TGTGCCAGCAGCGCCGCTTGGACAGGGGGCAGAGATACGCAGTATTTT. Translation: CASSAAWTGGRDTQYF.

In the case of this clonotype: Its ends do not fully match the called genes, so a read error is possible. The chain has TRBV10-3 and TRBJ2-5; D remains ambiguous. This CDR3 has 15 residues. Germline lookup yields CDR1 ENHRY and CDR2 SYGVKD. The CDR3 sequence: CAISESITLQETPYF. The CDR3 coding sequence is TGTGCCATCAGTGAGTCGATAACTCTCCAAGAGACCCCGTACTTC.

This clonotype was observed a few times. The chain carries TRBV9 and TRBJ1-6; D is uncertain. The CDR3 covers 14 residues. With 0 bases removed from V and 9 bases from J, the gap between germline ends came to 10 bases. The V gene's germline CDR1 is SGDLS and CDR2 YYNGEE. The CDR3 loop is CASSVEPARSPLHF. CDR3 nucleotides: TGTGCCAGCAGCGTAGAACCAGCGCGTTCACCCCTCCACTTT.

This clonotype was recorded a few times. The chain has TRBV6-1 and TRBJ1-1, with a possible D match to TRBD1 (5 bases). The germline V gene has CDR1 MNHNS and CDR2 SASEGT. Deletions cut 6 bases from V and 4 bases from J, with 12 bases between. The CDR3 consists of 13 residues. CDR3 loop: CASSQGLGTEAFF. The DNA of the CDR3 is TGTGCCAGCAGCCAGGGTTTGGGCACTGAAGCTTTCTTT.